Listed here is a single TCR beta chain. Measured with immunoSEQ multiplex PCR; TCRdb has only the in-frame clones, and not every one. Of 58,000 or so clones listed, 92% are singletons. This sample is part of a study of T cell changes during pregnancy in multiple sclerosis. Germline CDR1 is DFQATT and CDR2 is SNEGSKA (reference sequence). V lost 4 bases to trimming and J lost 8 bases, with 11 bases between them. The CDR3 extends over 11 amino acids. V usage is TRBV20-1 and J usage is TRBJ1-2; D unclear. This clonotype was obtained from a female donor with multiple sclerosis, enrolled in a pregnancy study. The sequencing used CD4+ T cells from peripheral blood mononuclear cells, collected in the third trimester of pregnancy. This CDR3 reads CSATPLTGYTF. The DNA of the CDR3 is TGCAGTGCTACCCCACTGACAGGCTACACCTTC.